Below are 16 T cell receptor beta chains sequenced from a single sample in a study of blood T cells in healthy people across ages. Then a second PCR, running roughly 7 to 11 cycles, was carried out with a sample-barcoded 5' primer and a J-beta primer mix. TCRdb called the 5' RACE reads again in MiXCR, with one record for every CDR3 protein. The sample contains 1.8 million or so distinct CDR3 sequences, around 40% of which appear only once. The sample consisted of blood. Receptors originate from a human donor in good health.

This clonotype was recorded a few times. The chain carries TRBV2 and TRBJ1-2; 7 bases are a match to TRBD1. There are 14 residues in the CDR3. The germline V gene has CDR1 SNHLY and CDR2 FYNNEI. Trimming took 5 bases from V and 5 from J; bases not matched to a gene: 8. This chain's CDR3 is CASSPGGNRYGYTF. CDR3 DNA sequence: TGTGCCAGCAGTCCAGGGGGAAATAGGTATGGCTACACCTTC.

Many counts were recorded for this clonotype. V gene TRBV29-1 combines with J gene TRBJ2-7; 8 nucleotides agree with TRBD1. Germline assignment: CDR1 SQVTM and CDR2 ANQGSEA. The V and J ends lost 3 bases and 0 bases, in that order; junction bases with no gene match: 7. The CDR3 runs to 15 residues. CDR3 region: CSVEGGQVNSYEQYF. Here the CDR3 DNA reads TGCAGCGTTGAGGGGGGACAGGTGAACTCCTACGAGCAGTACTTC.

This sequence joins TRBV4-3 and TRBJ1-5; no firm D call. Germline CDR1 is LGHNA and CDR2 is YSLEER. The CDR3 is made up of 15 amino acids. The germline V and J ends were trimmed by 4 bases and 0 bases, with 10 bases remaining between them. For the CDR3, the DNA is TGCGCCAGCAGCCTCCCTAGGGCTAGCAATCAGCCCCAGCATTTT. This codes for CASSLPRASNQPQHF.

Comments on this clonotype: The junction shows a germline mismatch at one end, possibly a read error. The chain joins TRBV7-9 to TRBJ2-5, with D hard to call. The CDR3 runs 10 residues. CDR1 and CDR2 (germline): SEHNR, FQNEAQ (reference sequence). The CDR3: CTSSWETQYF. As DNA, the CDR3 is TGTACCAGCTCATGGGAGACCCAGTACTTC. The variable domain in full, with the rest retrieved from reference TRBV7-9 and TRBJ2-5, is DTGVSQNPRHKITKRGQNVTFRCDPISEHNRLYWYRQTLGQGPEFLTYFQNEAQLEKSRLLSDRFSAERPKGSFSTLEIQRTEQGDSAMYLCTSSWETQYFGPGTRLLVL.

In this sample, this clonotype turned up many times. The chain joins TRBV20-1 to TRBJ2-7; 7 positions match TRBD1. V lost 1 base to trimming and J lost 5 bases; unmatched junction nucleotides: 2. CDR3 size: 12 residues. Germline values: CDR1 DFQATT, CDR2 SNEGSKA (reference sequence). As DNA, the CDR3 is TGCAGTGCTAGAGTTGGACAGGACGAGCAGTACTTC. Translation: CSARVGQDEQYF.

The chain is built from TRBV12-3 or TRBV12-4 and TRBJ1-1; the D gene is possibly TRBD1 (5 bases). The CDR3 has 14 residues. The V end was cut by 7 bases, the J end by 7 bases, with 19 bases between. CDR3: CASIRGGRDGEAFF. Here the CDR3 DNA reads TGTGCCAGCATCCGAGGAGGCAGGGATGGTGAAGCTTTCTTT.

The rearrangement links TRBV7-7 to TRBJ2-1, with D possibly called TRBD1 or TRBD2 (5 bases each). CDR3 length: 14 residues. In germline, CDR1 is SSHAT, CDR2 FNYEAQ (reference sequence). V was shortened by 5 bases and J by 5 bases, with 13 bases between the two germline ends. CDR3 in amino acids: CASSASGPNNEQFF. The CDR3 DNA reads as TGTGCCAGCAGCGCCTCGGGACCGAACAATGAGCAGTTCTTC. Combining the CDR3 with reference TRBV7-7 and TRBJ2-1 gives the whole variable domain GAGVSQSPRYKVTKRGQDVTLRCDPISSHATLYWYQQALGQGPEFLTYFNYEAQPDKSGLPSDRFSAERPEGSISTLTIQRTEQRDSAMYRCASSASGPNNEQFFGPGTRLTVL.

This chain uses TRBV20-1 with TRBJ1-1; maybe TRBD1 (6 bases). CDR1 and CDR2 (germline): DFQATT, SNEGSKA (reference sequence). V dropped 1 base and J dropped 1 base, with 13 bases sitting between them. This CDR3 has 15 residues. CDR3 region: CSARVQGLTNTEAFF. CDR3 in DNA: TGCAGTGCTAGAGTACAGGGTTTAACGAACACTGAAGCTTTCTTT.

This clonotype was detected a few times. CDR3 in amino acids: CASSQGDEKLFF. CDR3 DNA: TGTGCCAGCAGCCAAGGCGATGAAAAACTGTTTTTT. The V and J genes are TRBV3-1 and TRBJ1-4; D ambiguous. V dropped 1 base and J dropped 6 bases, with 3 bases sitting between them. The CDR3 runs to 12 residues. Germline lookup yields CDR1 LGHDT and CDR2 YNNKEL (reference sequence).

The chain recombines TRBV6-5 with TRBJ1-6; D is undetermined. The germline V gene encodes CDR1 MNHEY and CDR2 SVGAGI. The CDR3 loop spans 14 amino acids. The germline V and J ends were trimmed by 6 bases and 10 bases, with 16 bases remaining between them. The CDR3 spells CASRAGPQRSPLHF. CDR3 in DNA: TGTGCCAGCAGAGCCGGGCCTCAGAGATCACCCCTCCACTTT.

This sequence joins TRBV5-1 and TRBJ2-3; D is ambiguous. The CDR3 loop spans 16 amino acids. The V gene lost 0 bases and the J gene lost 2 bases, with 13 bases spanning the gap. Germline CDR1 reads SGHRS; CDR2 reads YFSETQ. CDR3 sequence: CASSLGDGLSTDTQYF. CDR3 sequence (DNA): TGCGCCAGCAGCTTGGGTGACGGTCTTTCCACAGATACGCAGTATTTT.

The rearrangement joins TRBV2 to TRBJ2-3; TRBD2 aligns across 11 bases. Germline-derived CDR1 and CDR2 are SNHLY and FYNNEI. This CDR3 has 16 residues. V lost 5 bases, J lost 5 bases, and 9 bases stayed unmatched. The CDR3 coding sequence is TGTGCCAGCAGTCGTTATAGCGGGGGGGCGGTAGATACGCAGTATTTT. Translation: CASSRYSGGAVDTQYF.

The rearrangement links TRBV12-3 or TRBV12-4 to TRBJ2-3, with 11 bases that match TRBD2. Trimming took 4 bases from V and 4 from J; bases not matched to a gene: 10. The CDR3 consists of 17 residues. In nucleotides, the CDR3 is TGTGCCAGCAGTTCCCAGACTAGCGGGGCCTTCGCAGATACGCAGTATTTT. It specifies CASSSQTSGAFADTQYF.

This chain joins TRBV7-2 and TRBJ1-2; 8 nucleotides line up with TRBD1. The V segment lost 5 bases and the J segment 8 bases; nucleotides outside the gene matches: 7. This CDR3 has 13 residues. Germline CDR1 and CDR2: SGHTA and FQGNSA. The CDR3 DNA sequence: TGTGCCAGCAGCCCAATGACAGGGGTCGGCTACACCTTC. This encodes CASSPMTGVGYTF.

The rearrangement joins TRBV7-2 to TRBJ2-5; no clear D gene. Germline CDR1 is SGHTA and CDR2 is FQGNSA. The CDR3 has 14 residues. V shed 7 bases and J shed 3 bases, with 15 bases lying between them. The CDR3 protein is CASTNNGQEETQYF. CDR3 nucleotide sequence: TGTGCCAGCACCAATAACGGGCAAGAAGAGACCCAGTACTTC.

This chain joins TRBV28 and TRBJ2-2, with a weak D call TRBD2 (5 bases). The germline V and J ends were trimmed by 3 bases and 6 bases, with 14 bases remaining between them. CDR1 and CDR2 (germline): MDHEN, SYDVKM. The CDR3 length is 15 residues. In nucleotides, the CDR3 is TGTGCCAGCAGTTTGGGGTCGGGGTGGTCCGGGGAGCTGTTTTTT. Its protein product is CASSLGSGWSGELFF.